This T cell receptor beta chain was documented in a study of post-analysis software for immune sequencing data. In the study overall: Progressive-relapsing, secondary progressive and relapsing-remitting multiple sclerosis were among the disease courses included. Points from the study as a whole: Patients showed TRBV5-6, TRBV5-1 and TRBV20-1 among roughly five TRBV segments more frequent than in controls. Among multiple sclerosis patients, normalized Chao1 diversity was significantly below that of controls. Samples from a shared batch, those prepared together, strongly co-clustered by F measure.

Only a few counts were recorded for this clonotype. Its antigen remains unknown. CDR3 length: 15 amino acids. CDR1 is MNHNS and CDR2 is SASEGT in the germline V gene. Trimming took 6 bases from V and 11 from J, leaving 25 bases between them. cDNA libraries of TCR beta carried unique molecular identifiers. Starting from approximately 1 to 10 million T cells, the study yielded roughly 0.5 million cDNA molecules. Using its own MiXCR run on the PCR reads, TCRdb lists one record per CDR3 protein. The sample holds hundreds of thousands of distinct CDR3 sequences; approximately 60% are singletons and the top ten take 10% to 12%.

The V gene is TRBV6-1, the J gene TRBJ2-5; maybe TRBD1 (6 bases). The clonotype comes from a girl aged 2 to 10 with multiple sclerosis. The sample taken for sequencing was blood. The CDR3 region is CASRTAGAEHNEQYF. DNA for the CDR3: TGTGCCAGCAGAACTGCAGGGGCCGAGCACAATGAGCAGTACTTC.